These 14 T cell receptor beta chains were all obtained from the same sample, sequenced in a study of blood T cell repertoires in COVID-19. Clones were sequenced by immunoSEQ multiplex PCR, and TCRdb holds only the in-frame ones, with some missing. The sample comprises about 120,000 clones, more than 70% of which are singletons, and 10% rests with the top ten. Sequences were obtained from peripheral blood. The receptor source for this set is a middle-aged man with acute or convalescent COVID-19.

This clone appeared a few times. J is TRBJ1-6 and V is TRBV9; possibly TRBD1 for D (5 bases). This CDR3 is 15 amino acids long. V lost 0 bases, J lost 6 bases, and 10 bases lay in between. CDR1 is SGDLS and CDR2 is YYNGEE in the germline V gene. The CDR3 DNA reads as TGTGCCAGCAGCGTAGGGAGCAGGGCTAATTCACCCCTCCACTTT. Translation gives CASSVGSRANSPLHF. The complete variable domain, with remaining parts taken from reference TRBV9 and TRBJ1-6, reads DSGVTQTPKHLITATGQRVTLRCSPRSGDLSVYWYQQSLDQGLQFLIQYYNGEERAKGNILERFSAQQFPDLHSELNLSSLELGDSALYFCASSVGSRANSPLHFGNGTRLTVT.

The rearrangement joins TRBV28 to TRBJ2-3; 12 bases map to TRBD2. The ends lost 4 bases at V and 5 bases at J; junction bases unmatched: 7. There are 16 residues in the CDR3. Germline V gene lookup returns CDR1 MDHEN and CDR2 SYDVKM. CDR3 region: CASSSRLAGAVDTQYF. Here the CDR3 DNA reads TGTGCCAGCAGTTCACGACTAGCGGGAGCGGTAGATACGCAGTATTTT.

CDR3: CASSSQGNTGELFF. CDR3 coding DNA: TGTGCCAGCAGCTCGCAGGGGAACACCGGGGAGCTGTTTTTT. The rearrangement uses TRBV11-3 and TRBJ2-2; D perhaps matches TRBD1 (5 bases). This CDR3 comprises 14 residues. The V gene lost 4 bases and the J gene lost 1 base, with 7 bases spanning the gap. Per the germline V gene, CDR1 is SGHNT and CDR2 is YENEEA.

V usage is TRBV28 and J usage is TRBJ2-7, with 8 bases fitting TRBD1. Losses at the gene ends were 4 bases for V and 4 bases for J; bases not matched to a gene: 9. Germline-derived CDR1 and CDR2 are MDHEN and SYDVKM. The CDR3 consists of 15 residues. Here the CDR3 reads CASSSHSDRVYEQYF. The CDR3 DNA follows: TGTGCCAGCAGTTCTCACTCGGACAGGGTATACGAGCAGTACTTC.

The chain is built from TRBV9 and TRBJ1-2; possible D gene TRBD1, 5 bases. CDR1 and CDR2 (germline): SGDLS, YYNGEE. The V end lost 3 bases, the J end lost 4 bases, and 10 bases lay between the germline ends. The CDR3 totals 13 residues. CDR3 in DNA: TGTGCCAGCAGCGCAGACAGTCGCTATGGCTACACCTTC. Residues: CASSADSRYGYTF.

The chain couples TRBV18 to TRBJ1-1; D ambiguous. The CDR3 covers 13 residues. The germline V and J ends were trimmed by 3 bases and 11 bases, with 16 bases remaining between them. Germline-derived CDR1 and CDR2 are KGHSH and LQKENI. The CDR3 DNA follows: TGTGCCAGCTCACCCCCAGGTTTAGGCGAGGCTTTCTTT. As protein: CASSPPGLGEAFF.

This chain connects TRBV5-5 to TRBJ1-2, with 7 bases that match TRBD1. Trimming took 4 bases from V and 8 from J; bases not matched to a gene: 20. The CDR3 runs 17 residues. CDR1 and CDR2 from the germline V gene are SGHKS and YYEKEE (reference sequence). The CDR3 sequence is CASSQTPEGARGIGYTF. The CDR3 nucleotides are TGTGCCAGCAGCCAAACCCCAGAGGGGGCCCGAGGTATAGGCTACACCTTC.

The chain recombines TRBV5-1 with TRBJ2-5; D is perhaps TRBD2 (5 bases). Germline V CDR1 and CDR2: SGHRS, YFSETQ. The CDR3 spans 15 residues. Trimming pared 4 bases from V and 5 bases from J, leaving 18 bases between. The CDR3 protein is CASSPASSEVETQYF. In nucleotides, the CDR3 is TGCGCCAGCAGCCCGGCTTCCTCGGAGGTGGAGACCCAGTACTTC.

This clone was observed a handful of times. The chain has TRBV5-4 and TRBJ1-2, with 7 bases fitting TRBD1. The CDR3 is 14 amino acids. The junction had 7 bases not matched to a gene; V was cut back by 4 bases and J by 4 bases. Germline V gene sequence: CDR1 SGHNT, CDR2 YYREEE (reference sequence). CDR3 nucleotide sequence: TGTGCCAGCAGCGGGGCGGGACAGACCTATGGCTACACCTTC. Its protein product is CASSGAGQTYGYTF.

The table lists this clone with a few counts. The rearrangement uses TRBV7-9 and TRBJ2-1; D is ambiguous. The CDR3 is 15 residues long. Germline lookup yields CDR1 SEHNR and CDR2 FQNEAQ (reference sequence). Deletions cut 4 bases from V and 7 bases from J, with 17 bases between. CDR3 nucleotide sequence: TGTGCCAGCAGCTCTAGGAACACCCCTGGGAATGAGCAGTTCTTC. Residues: CASSSRNTPGNEQFF.

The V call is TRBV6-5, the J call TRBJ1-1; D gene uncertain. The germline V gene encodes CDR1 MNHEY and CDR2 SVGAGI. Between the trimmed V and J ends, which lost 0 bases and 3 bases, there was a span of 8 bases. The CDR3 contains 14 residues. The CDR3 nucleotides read TGTGCCAGCAGTTACTCGCCCAGATACACTGAAGCTTTCTTT. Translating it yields CASSYSPRYTEAFF.

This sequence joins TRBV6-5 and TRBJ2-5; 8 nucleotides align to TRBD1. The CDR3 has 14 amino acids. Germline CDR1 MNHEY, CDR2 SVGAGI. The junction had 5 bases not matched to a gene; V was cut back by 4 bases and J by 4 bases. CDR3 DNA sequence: TGTGCCAGCAGTTTCTCCAGGGGGCTAGAGACCCAGTACTTC. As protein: CASSFSRGLETQYF.

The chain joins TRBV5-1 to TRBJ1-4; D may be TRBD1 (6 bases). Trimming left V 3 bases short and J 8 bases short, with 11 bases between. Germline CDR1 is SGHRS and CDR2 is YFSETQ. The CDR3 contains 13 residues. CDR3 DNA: TGCGCCAGCAGCTGGGGACAAGGCGAAAAACTGTTTTTT. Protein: CASSWGQGEKLFF.

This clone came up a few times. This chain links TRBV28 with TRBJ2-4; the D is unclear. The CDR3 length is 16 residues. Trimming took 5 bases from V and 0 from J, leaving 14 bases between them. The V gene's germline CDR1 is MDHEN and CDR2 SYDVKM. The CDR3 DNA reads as TGTGCCAGCAGTCCTACGAGCTTTCTAGCCAAAAACATTCAGTACTTC. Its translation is CASSPTSFLAKNIQYF.